This T cell receptor beta chain stems from a study of T cells in Graves' hyperthyroidism and ophthalmopathy. Germline loops: CDR1 SGHAT, CDR2 FQNNGV. The CDR3 has 13 amino acids. The V end was cut by 4 bases, the J end by 4 bases, with 11 bases between. There were TCR beta CDR3 regions amplified from RNA transcripts. Using the HTBI primer set, a first-round RT-PCR was run on the TCR CDR3. TCRdb re-called the multiplex PCR reads through MiXCR, storing one row per CDR3 protein. This repertoire shows around 300,000 distinct CDR3 sequences, about 15% found once; its top ten account for around 23%. The study, taken as a whole, reports: A median around 6.4 months before onset, the model predicted ophthalmopathy.

Turning to this clonotype: Its target is unknown. Possible read error: a much larger clone is one base away.

V usage is TRBV11-2 and J usage is TRBJ2-7; D assignment may be TRBD1 or TRBD2 (5 bases each). The sequence was collected from a woman aged 25 to 39 with Graves' hyperthyroidism. Sample: blood. The CDR3 loop is CASSWDRGYEQYF. CDR3 bases: TGTGCCAGCAGCTGGGACCGAGGATACGAGCAGTACTTC.